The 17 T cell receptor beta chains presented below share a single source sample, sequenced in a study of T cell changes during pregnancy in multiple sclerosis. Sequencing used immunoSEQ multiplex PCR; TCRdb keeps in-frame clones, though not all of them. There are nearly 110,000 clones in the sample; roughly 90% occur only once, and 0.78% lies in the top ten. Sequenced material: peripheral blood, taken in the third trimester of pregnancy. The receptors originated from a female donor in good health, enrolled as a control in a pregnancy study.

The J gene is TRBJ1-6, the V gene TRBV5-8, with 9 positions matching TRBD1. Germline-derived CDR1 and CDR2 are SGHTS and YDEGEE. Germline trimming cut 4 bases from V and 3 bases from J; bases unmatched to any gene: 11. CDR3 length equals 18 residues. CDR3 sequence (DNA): TGTGCCAGCAGCGAAACCGGGACAGGGCCCCACTATAATTCACCCCTCCACTTT. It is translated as CASSETGTGPHYNSPLHF.

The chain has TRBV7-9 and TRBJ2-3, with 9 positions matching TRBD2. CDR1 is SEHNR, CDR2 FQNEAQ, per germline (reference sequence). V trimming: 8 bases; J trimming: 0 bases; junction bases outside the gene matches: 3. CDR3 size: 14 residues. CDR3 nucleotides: TGTGCCAGCCCTACTAGCGGGAGCACAGATACGCAGTATTTT. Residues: CASPTSGSTDTQYF.

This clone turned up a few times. For the CDR3, the DNA is TGTGCCAGCAGCATTTACAGCGAGCAGTTCTTC. Encoded protein: CASSIYSEQFF. V and J are TRBV5-4 and TRBJ2-1; D is unresolved. The CDR3 is 11 residues long. Trimming removed 4 bases at V and 10 bases at J, with 9 bases between. Germline V gives CDR1 SGHNT, CDR2 YYREEE (reference sequence).

CDR3 DNA: TGTGCCAGCAGCCCTCAAGGACAGGGAAGTGGCTACACCTTC. Translated, it gives CASSPQGQGSGYTF. The rearrangement joins TRBV7-2 to TRBJ1-2, with TRBD1 identical over 8 bases. V shed 5 bases, J shed 7 bases, and the junction held 9 bases outside the gene matches. The CDR3 totals 14 residues. Germline V lookup: CDR1 SGHTA, CDR2 FQGNSA.

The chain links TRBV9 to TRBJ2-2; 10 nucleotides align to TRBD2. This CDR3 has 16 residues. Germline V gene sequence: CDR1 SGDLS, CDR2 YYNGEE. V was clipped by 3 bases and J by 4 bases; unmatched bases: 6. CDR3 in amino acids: CASSATTSGVTGELFF. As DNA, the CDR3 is TGTGCCAGCAGCGCAACAACTAGCGGGGTCACCGGGGAGCTGTTTTTT.

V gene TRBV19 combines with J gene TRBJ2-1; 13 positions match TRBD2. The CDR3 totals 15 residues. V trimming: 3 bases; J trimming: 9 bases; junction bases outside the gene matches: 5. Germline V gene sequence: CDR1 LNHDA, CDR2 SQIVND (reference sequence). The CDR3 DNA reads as TGTGCCAGTAGTATGACTAGCGGGGGGCTGGGTGAGCAGTTCTTC. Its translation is CASSMTSGGLGEQFF.

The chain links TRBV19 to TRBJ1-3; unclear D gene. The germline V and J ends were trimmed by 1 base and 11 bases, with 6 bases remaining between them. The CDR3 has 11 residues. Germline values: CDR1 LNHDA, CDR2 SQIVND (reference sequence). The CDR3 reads CASSIADSIYF. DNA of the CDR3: TGTGCCAGTAGTATAGCGGACTCCATATATTTT.

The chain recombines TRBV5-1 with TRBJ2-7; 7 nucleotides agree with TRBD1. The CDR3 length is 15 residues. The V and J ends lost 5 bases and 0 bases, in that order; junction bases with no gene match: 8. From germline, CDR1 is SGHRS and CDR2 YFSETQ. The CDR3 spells CASSYSRDSSYEQYF. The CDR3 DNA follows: TGCGCCAGCAGTTACAGTCGGGACAGCTCCTACGAGCAGTACTTC.

CDR3 bases: TGTGCCAGCAGCGTAAATAGCAATCAGCCCCAGCATTTT. Its translation: CASSVNSNQPQHF. The rearrangement joins TRBV11-2 to TRBJ1-5; unclear D gene. Trimming stripped 5 bases from V and 0 bases from J, with 5 bases between. Germline values: CDR1 SGHAT, CDR2 FQNNGV. The CDR3 length is 13 residues.

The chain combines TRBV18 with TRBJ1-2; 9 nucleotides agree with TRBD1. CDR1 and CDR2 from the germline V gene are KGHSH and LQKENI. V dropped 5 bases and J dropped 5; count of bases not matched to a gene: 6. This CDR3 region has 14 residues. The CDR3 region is CASSRTGAEYGYTF. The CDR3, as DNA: TGTGCCAGCTCAAGGACAGGGGCCGAGTATGGCTACACCTTC.

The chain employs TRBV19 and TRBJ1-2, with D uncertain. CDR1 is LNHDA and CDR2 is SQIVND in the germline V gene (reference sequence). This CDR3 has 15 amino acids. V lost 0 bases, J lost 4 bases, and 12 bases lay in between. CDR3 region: CASSIEGGDAYGYTF. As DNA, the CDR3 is TGTGCCAGTAGTATAGAAGGCGGTGATGCCTATGGCTACACCTTC.

The CDR3 loop reads CASSQQGAGGNTIYF. Here the CDR3 DNA reads TGTGCCAGCAGTCAACAGGGGGCAGGTGGAAACACCATATATTTT. The V and J genes are TRBV6-5 and TRBJ1-3; 9 bases align to TRBD1. V was pared by 5 bases and J by 3 bases, with 5 bases of the junction left unmatched. The germline V gene encodes CDR1 MNHEY and CDR2 SVGAGI. This CDR3 has 15 residues.

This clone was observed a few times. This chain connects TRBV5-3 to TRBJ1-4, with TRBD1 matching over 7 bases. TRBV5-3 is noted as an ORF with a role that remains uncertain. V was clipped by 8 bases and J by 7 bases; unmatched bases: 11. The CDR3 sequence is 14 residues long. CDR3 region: CARQAGTEVEKLFF. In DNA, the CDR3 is TGTGCCAGGCAGGCGGGGACAGAGGTTGAAAAACTGTTTTTT.

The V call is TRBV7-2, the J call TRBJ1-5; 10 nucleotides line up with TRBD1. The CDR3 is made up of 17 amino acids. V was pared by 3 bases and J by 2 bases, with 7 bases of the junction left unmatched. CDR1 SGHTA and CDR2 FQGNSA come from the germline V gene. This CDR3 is CASSFTADRGRNQPQHF. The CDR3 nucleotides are TGTGCCAGCAGCTTCACCGCAGACAGGGGGCGCAATCAGCCCCAGCATTTT.

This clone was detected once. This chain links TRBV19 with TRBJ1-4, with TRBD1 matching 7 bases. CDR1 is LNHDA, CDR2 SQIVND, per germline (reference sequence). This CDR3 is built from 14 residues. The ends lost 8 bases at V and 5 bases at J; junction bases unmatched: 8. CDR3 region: CASLRQGRNEKLFF. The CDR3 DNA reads TGTGCCAGTCTGCGACAGGGACGGAATGAAAAACTGTTTTTT.

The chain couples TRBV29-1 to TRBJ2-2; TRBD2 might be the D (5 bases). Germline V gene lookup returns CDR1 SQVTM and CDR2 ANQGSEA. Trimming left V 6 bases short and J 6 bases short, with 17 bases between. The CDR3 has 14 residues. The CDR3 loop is CSVQRGGFSGELFF. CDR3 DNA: TGCAGCGTCCAACGGGGTGGTTTTTCCGGGGAGCTGTTTTTT.

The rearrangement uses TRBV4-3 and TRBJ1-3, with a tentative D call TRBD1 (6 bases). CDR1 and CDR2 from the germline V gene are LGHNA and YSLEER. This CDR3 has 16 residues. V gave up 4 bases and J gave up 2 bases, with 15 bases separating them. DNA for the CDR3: TGCGCCAGCAGCCGAAACAGGGTGTTCACTGGAAACACCATATATTTT. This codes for CASSRNRVFTGNTIYF.